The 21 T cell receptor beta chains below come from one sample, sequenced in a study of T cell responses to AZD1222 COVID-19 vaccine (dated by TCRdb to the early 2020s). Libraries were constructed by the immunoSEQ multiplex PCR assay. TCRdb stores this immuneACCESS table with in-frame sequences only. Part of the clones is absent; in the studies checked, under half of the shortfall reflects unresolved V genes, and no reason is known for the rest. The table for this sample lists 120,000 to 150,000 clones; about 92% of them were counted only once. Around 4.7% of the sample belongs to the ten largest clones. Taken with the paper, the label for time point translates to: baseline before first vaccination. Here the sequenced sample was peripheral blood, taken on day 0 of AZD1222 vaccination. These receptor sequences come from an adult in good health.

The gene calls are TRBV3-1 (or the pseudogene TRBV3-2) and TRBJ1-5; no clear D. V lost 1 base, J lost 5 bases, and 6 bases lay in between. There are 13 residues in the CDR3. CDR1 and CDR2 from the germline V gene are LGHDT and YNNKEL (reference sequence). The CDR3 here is CASSQGGYQPQHF. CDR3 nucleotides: TGTGCCAGCAGCCAAGGCGGCTATCAGCCCCAGCATTTT.

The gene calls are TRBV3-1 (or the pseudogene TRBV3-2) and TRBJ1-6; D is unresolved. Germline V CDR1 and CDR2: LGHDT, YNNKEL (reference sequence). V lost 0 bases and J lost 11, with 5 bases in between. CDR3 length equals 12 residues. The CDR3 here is CASSQDTAPLHF. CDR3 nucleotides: TGTGCCAGCAGCCAAGATACAGCACCCCTCCACTTT.

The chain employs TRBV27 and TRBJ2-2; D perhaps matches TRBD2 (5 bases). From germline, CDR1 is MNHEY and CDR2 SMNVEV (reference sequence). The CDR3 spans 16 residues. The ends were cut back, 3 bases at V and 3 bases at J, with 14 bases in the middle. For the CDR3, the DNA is TGTGCCAGCAGTTTCCTCGGACTGACCTACACCGGGGAGCTGTTTTTT. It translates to CASSFLGLTYTGELFF.

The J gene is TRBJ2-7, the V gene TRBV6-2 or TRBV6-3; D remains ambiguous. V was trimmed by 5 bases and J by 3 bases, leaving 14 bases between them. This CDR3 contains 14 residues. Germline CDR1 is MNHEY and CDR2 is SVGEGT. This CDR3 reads CASSRIAGRYEQYF. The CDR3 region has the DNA TGTGCCAGCAGTAGGATAGCAGGACGCTACGAGCAGTACTTC.

Written as DNA, the CDR3 is TGCGCCAGCAGCCAAGATAGTAGAACTAATGAAAAACTGTTTTTT. Its translation is CASSQDSRTNEKLFF. The V call is TRBV4-3, the J call TRBJ1-4; D is unclear. CDR3 size: 15 residues. Germline lookup yields CDR1 LGHNA and CDR2 YSLEER. V was cut by 0 bases and J by 1 base, with 6 bases left in between.

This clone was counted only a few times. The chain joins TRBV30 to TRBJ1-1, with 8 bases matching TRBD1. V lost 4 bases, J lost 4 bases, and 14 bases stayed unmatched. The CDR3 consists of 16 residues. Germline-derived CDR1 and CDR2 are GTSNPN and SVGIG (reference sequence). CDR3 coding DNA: TGTGCCTGGAAATGGTTACTTGGACAGGGAGGCACTGAAGCTTTCTTT. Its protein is CAWKWLLGQGGTEAFF.

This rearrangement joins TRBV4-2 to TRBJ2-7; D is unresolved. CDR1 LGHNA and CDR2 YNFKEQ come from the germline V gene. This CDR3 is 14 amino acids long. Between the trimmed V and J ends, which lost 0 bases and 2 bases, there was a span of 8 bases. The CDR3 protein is CASSQEAVAYEQYF. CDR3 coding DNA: TGTGCCAGCAGCCAAGAAGCAGTTGCCTACGAGCAGTACTTC.

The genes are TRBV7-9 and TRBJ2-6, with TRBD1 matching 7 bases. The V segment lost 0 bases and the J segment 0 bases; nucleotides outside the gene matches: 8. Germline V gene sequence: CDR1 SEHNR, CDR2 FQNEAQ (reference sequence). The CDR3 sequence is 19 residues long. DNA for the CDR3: TGTGCCAGCAGCTTAGCGCGGACAGGCCCCGTCTCTGGGGCCAACGTCCTGACTTTC. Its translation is CASSLARTGPVSGANVLTF.

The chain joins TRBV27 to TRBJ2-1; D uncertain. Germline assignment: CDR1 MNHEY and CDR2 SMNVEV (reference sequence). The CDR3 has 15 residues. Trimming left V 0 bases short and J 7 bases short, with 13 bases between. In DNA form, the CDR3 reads TGTGCCAGCAGTTTATCGGGCACCCTCGAAAATGAGCAGTTCTTC. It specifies CASSLSGTLENEQFF.

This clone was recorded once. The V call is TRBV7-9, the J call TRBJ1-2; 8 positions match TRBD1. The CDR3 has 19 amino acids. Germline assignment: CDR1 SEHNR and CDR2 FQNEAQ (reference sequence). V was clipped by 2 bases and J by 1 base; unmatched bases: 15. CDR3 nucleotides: TGTGCCAGCAGCTTACAATCCCGGGACAGGTTTGGGATTAACTATGGCTACACCTTC. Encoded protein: CASSLQSRDRFGINYGYTF.

CDR3 region: CAGPPGSGPNTEAFF. CDR3 DNA sequence: TGTGCCGGGCCCCCGGGTTCCGGTCCTAACACTGAAGCTTTCTTT. This chain links TRBV6-4 with TRBJ1-1; no clear D gene. The germline CDR1 and CDR2 sequences are MRHNA and SNTAGT. The V end was cut by 11 bases, the J end by 2 bases, with 21 bases between. The CDR3 totals 15 residues.

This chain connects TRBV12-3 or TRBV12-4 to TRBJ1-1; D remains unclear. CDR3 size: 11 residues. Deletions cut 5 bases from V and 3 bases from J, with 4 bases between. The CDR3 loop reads CASSKDTEAFF. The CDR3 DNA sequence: TGTGCCAGCAGTAAGGACACTGAAGCTTTCTTT.

The CDR3 DNA sequence: TGTGCCAGCAGTTCCAACAGATCTCCCCAGCATTTT. Translated, it gives CASSSNRSPQHF. The J gene is TRBJ1-5, the V gene TRBV6-2 or TRBV6-3; D gene ambiguous. CDR3 length: 12 residues. Germline assignment: CDR1 MNHEY and CDR2 SVGEGT. Trimming shortened V by 4 bases and J by 10 bases, and 11 bases separated the two germline ends.

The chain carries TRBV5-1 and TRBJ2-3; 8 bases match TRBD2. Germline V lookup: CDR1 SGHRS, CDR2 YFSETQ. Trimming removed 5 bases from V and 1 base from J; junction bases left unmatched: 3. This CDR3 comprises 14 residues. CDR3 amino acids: CASRSGSGTDTQYF. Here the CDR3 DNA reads TGCGCCAGCAGGAGCGGGAGTGGCACAGATACGCAGTATTTT.

CDR3 bases: TGTGCCATCAGTACGACAGGGGATGAAAAACTGTTTTTT. The encoded protein is CAISTTGDEKLFF. This chain links TRBV10-3 with TRBJ1-4, with TRBD1 matching over 8 bases. Germline CDR1 and CDR2: ENHRY and SYGVKD. The CDR3 has 13 amino acids. Trimming cost V 5 bases and J 6 bases; bases outside gene matches: 2.

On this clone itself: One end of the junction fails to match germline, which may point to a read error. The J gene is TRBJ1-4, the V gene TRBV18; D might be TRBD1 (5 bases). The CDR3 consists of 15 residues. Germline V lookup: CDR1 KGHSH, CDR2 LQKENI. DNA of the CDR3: TGTGCCAGCTCCCCCTCACGGACAACAAATGAAAAACTGTTTTTT. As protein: CASSPSRTTNEKLFF.

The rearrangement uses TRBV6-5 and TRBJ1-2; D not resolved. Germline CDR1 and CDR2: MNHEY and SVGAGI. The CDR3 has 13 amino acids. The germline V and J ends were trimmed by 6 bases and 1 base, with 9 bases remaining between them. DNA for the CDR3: TGTGCCAGCAGGCGGGTTGTTAACTATGGCTACACCTTC. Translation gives CASRRVVNYGYTF.

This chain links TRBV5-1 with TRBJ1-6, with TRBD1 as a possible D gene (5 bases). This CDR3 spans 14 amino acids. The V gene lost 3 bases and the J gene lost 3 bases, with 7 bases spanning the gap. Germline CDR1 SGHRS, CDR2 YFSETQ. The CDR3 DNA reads TGCGCCAGCAGCTATGACAGCTATAATTCACCCCTCCACTTT. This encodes CASSYDSYNSPLHF.

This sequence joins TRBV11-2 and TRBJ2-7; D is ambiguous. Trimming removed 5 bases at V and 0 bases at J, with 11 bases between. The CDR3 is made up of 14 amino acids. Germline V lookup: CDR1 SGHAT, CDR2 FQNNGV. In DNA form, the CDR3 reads TGTGCCAGCAGCATAGCTGCCCCCTCCTACGAGCAGTACTTC. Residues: CASSIAAPSYEQYF.

The CDR3 reads CASSAGLAGGLNAGANVLTF. The CDR3 DNA is TGTGCCAGCTCAGCCGGACTAGCGGGAGGACTGAATGCTGGGGCCAACGTCCTGACTTTC. The V and J genes are TRBV18 and TRBJ2-6; TRBD2 aligns across 14 bases. Trimming cost V 5 bases and J 2 bases; bases outside gene matches: 11. Germline V CDR1 and CDR2: KGHSH, LQKENI. CDR3 length equals 20 residues.

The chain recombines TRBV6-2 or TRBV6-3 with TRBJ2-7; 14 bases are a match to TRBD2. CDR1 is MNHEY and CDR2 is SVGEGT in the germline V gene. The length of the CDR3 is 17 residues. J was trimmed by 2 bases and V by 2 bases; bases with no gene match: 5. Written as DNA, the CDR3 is TGTGCCAGCAGTTACACGGGACTAGCGGGAGAGGCCTACGAGCAGTACTTC. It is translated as CASSYTGLAGEAYEQYF.